Presented here are 28 T cell receptor beta chains from one specimen sequenced in a study of metastatic and nonmetastatic thyroid tumors (dated by TCRdb to 2019 to 2021). The method behind the library was PCR. Reads for this sample came from an Illumina HiSeq 4000. TCRdb cleaned the public reads at Q25 with fastp, built clones with MiXCR and kept in-frame beta chains. The table for this sample lists tens of thousands of clones; roughly 25% of them were counted only once. Roughly an eighth of the sample goes to the ten largest clones. No treatment had been received by any patient before thyroid surgery. The sequenced sample was tumor tissue. These receptors came from a male donor with papillary thyroid cancer or a benign thyroid nodule (not recorded which). Some clones in this sample may be carry-over from other donors' samples.

In its sample, this clone was seen many times. The chain combines TRBV27 with TRBJ1-4; D is perhaps TRBD1 (5 bases). Deletions cut 6 bases from V and 0 bases from J, with 11 bases between. Per germline, CDR1 MNHEY and CDR2 SMNVEV (reference sequence). The CDR3 runs 15 residues. CDR3 coding DNA: TGTGCCAGCAGCATGGCAGGGACAACTAATGAAAAACTGTTTTTT. This gives the protein CASSMAGTTNEKLFF.

This rearrangement joins TRBV3-1 to TRBJ2-7; D perhaps matches TRBD2 (5 bases). CDR1 is LGHDT and CDR2 is YNNKEL in the germline V gene (reference sequence). Deletions cut 2 bases from V and 5 bases from J, with 13 bases between. This CDR3 is 14 amino acids long. The CDR3 nucleotides read TGTGCCAGCAGCCAAAGAGCCACTAGGAACGAGCAGTACTTC. Protein sequence: CASSQRATRNEQYF.

This clone was observed many times. This CDR3 is also generated by other DNA sequences in the sample. V usage is TRBV28 and J usage is TRBJ1-5, with a tentative D call TRBD1 (5 bases). Germline V gives CDR1 MDHEN, CDR2 SYDVKM. The CDR3 loop spans 15 amino acids. V was cut by 4 bases and J by 5 bases, with 15 bases left in between. CDR3 sequence: CASSSGGAGDQPQHF. Here the CDR3 DNA reads TGTGCCAGCAGTTCGGGTGGAGCGGGGGATCAGCCCCAGCATTTT.

The chain has TRBV6-2 or TRBV6-3 and TRBJ2-7; D is unresolved. Trimming cost V 7 bases and J 13 bases, with 23 bases left between them. The CDR3 runs to 13 residues. Per the germline V gene, CDR1 is MNHEY and CDR2 is SVGEGT. CDR3 sequence (DNA): TGTGCCAGCATCTTCAGCGTAACGACGGAGAGATACTTC. Translating gives CASIFSVTTERYF.

This clone was detected many times. The chain links TRBV19 to TRBJ2-5; D not certain. The V end was cut by 3 bases, the J end by 2 bases, with 19 bases between. Germline V gene lookup returns CDR1 LNHDA and CDR2 SQIVND (reference sequence). The CDR3 length is 17 residues. In nucleotides, the CDR3 is TGTGCCAGTAGTATCCGCCCCGACCCTGGTAGTCAAGAGACCCAGTACTTC. This sequence encodes CASSIRPDPGSQETQYF.

V and J are TRBV6-4 and TRBJ2-2; either TRBD1 or TRBD2 may supply D (5 bases each). CDR1 MRHNA and CDR2 SNTAGT come from the germline V gene. Trimming left V 0 bases short and J 6 bases short, with 5 bases between. CDR3 size: 13 residues. In DNA, the CDR3 is TGTGCCAGCAGTGACTCGGGGGCCGGGGAGCTGTTTTTT. It specifies CASSDSGAGELFF.

At least ten counts were recorded for this clone. This chain uses TRBV12-3 or TRBV12-4 with TRBJ2-3; D unclear. Trimming took off 6 bases at V and 8 bases at J, with 18 bases between the two ends. CDR3 length: 14 residues. The chain's CDR3 is CASRRTEPAVTQYF. The CDR3 nucleotides read TGTGCCAGCAGGAGGACCGAGCCAGCAGTTACGCAGTATTTT.

This clone is medium-sized by share. The V gene is TRBV28, the J gene TRBJ1-4, with D unclear. The CDR3 has 16 residues. Germline V CDR1 and CDR2: MDHEN, SYDVKM. V lost 8 bases to trimming and J lost 7 bases, with 23 bases between them. CDR3 coding DNA: TGTGCCAGCGGTCGTCTGAGTGGGTCTAGGCGTGAAAAACTGTTTTTT. It translates to CASGRLSGSRREKLFF.

The chain joins TRBV11-1 to TRBJ2-3; TRBD1 matches 8 bases. The CDR3 sequence is 16 residues long. CDR1 SGHAT and CDR2 FQDESV come from the germline V gene (reference sequence). V lost 5 bases and J lost 4; bases outside the gene matches: 11. CDR3 in DNA: TGTGCCAGCAGCCCGAGCAAGGACAGGGTCCCAGATACGCAGTATTTT. Protein product: CASSPSKDRVPDTQYF.

This clone has a count of ten or more. The chain joins TRBV12-3 or TRBV12-4 to TRBJ2-7, with 8 bases aligning to TRBD1. The CDR3 totals 11 residues. The junction had 2 bases not matched to a gene; V was cut back by 6 bases and J by 7 bases. CDR3 coding DNA: TGTGCCAGCAGCCGGACAGGGGAGCAGTACTTC. Encoded protein: CASSRTGEQYF.

This clone has a count of ten or more. The V gene is TRBV3-1, the J gene TRBJ2-7; D is perhaps TRBD1 (5 bases). Trimming removed 0 bases at V and 2 bases at J, with 11 bases between. The CDR3 runs 15 residues. Germline V gene lookup returns CDR1 LGHDT and CDR2 YNNKEL (reference sequence). The CDR3 here is CASSQEGRGAYEQYF. The DNA of the CDR3 is TGTGCCAGCAGCCAAGAAGGAAGGGGTGCCTACGAGCAGTACTTC.

This clone has at least ten counts. The chain couples TRBV20-1 to TRBJ1-5, with a possible D match to TRBD1 (5 bases). The CDR3 is 13 amino acids. Germline lookup yields CDR1 DFQATT and CDR2 SNEGSKA (reference sequence). V was clipped by 3 bases and J by 0 bases, with 6 bases between them. This chain's CDR3 is CSARTVSNQPQHF. The DNA for the CDR3 is TGCAGTGCTAGGACAGTTAGCAATCAGCCCCAGCATTTT.

This clone was recorded at least ten times. This may be a read error, as it is one base from a much larger clone. The chain links TRBV7-2 to TRBJ2-2; 9 positions agree with TRBD1. There are 15 residues in the CDR3. Per germline, CDR1 SGHTA and CDR2 FQGNSA. Here the CDR3 DNA reads TGTGCCAGCAGTCCCGGGACAGGGAACGCCGGGGAGCTGTTTTTT. This encodes CASSPGTGNAGELFF.

The sample holds many counts of this clone. J is TRBJ1-5 and V is TRBV5-8; 9 nucleotides align to TRBD1. V shed 4 bases, J shed 7 bases, and the junction held 6 bases outside the gene matches. The CDR3 contains 14 residues. Germline CDR1 reads SGHTS; CDR2 reads YDEGEE. The CDR3 spells CASSPGQGSQPQHF. CDR3 nucleotides: TGTGCCAGCAGCCCGGGACAGGGATCACAGCCCCAGCATTTT. Looking up the rest from reference TRBV5-8 and TRBJ1-5 gives the full variable domain: EAGVTQSPTHLIKTRGQQATLRCSPISGHTSVYWYQQALGLGLQFLLWYDEGEERNRGNFPPRFSGRQFPNYSSELNVNALELEDSALYLCASSPGQGSQPQHFGDGTRLSIL.

V and J are TRBV6-2 or TRBV6-3 and TRBJ2-2; unclear D gene. CDR1 MNHEY and CDR2 SVGEGT come from the germline V gene. The CDR3 spans 14 residues. V was trimmed by 6 bases and J by 0 bases, leaving 8 bases between them. The CDR3 here is CASSRETNTGELFF. CDR3 coding DNA: TGTGCCAGCAGCCGCGAAACGAACACCGGGGAGCTGTTTTTT.

This clone is judged medium-sized (0.01 to 0.1%). The chain is built from TRBV6-1 and TRBJ2-7; 7 positions agree with TRBD1. CDR3 length: 13 residues. Unmatched junction bases numbered 7, after V lost 7 bases and J lost 4 bases. Germline CDR1 MNHNS, CDR2 SASEGT. The CDR3 is CASTGTAGYEQYF. CDR3 bases: TGTGCCAGCACCGGGACAGCCGGGTACGAGCAGTACTTC.

The chain recombines TRBV11-1 with TRBJ1-3, with D possibly TRBD1 on 6 matching bases. Looked up from germline, CDR1 is SGHAT and CDR2 is FQDESV (reference sequence). V was pared by 4 bases and J by 7 bases, with 20 bases between. CDR3 length equals 16 residues. The CDR3 sequence is CASSSTQGMIFNTIYF. DNA for the CDR3: TGTGCCAGCAGCTCCACGCAGGGGATGATTTTCAACACCATATATTTT.

This clone was observed at least ten times. The V and J genes are TRBV3-1 and TRBJ2-3; D ambiguous. V shed 1 base and J shed 8 bases, with 13 bases lying between them. The CDR3 totals 14 residues. Germline V gene sequence: CDR1 LGHDT, CDR2 YNNKEL (reference sequence). CDR3 DNA: TGTGCCAGCAGCCAAGTCTCGACATCAGGTACGCAGTATTTT. Its translation: CASSQVSTSGTQYF.

This clone has a count of ten or more. The chain has TRBV27 and TRBJ2-1, with 8 positions matching TRBD2. The J segment lost 3 bases and the V segment lost 7 bases, leaving 8 bases of the junction unmatched. The CDR3 sequence is 15 residues long. Germline V gene lookup returns CDR1 MNHEY and CDR2 SMNVEV (reference sequence). CDR3 protein: CASTPTSGYYNEQFF. CDR3 nucleotide sequence: TGTGCCAGCACCCCTACTAGCGGATACTACAATGAGCAGTTCTTC.

To note about this clone: This could be a read error, since a much larger clone is one nucleotide away. Other DNA sequences in the sample encode the same CDR3. The chain combines TRBV7-8 with TRBJ2-7; 11 bases fit TRBD2. The germline CDR1 and CDR2 sequences are SGHVS and FQNEAQ. This CDR3 has 14 amino acids. The DNA of the CDR3 is TGCGCCAGCAGCTTGAGACTAGCGGGAAACGAGCAGTACTTC. This codes for CASSLRLAGNEQYF. The full variable domain, with the rest looked up from reference TRBV7-8 and TRBJ2-7, is GAGVSQSPRYKVAKRGQDVALRCDPISGHVSLFWYQQALGQGPEFLTYFQNEAQLDKSGLPSDRFFAERPEGSVSTLKIQRTQQEDSAVYLCASSLRLAGNEQYFGPGTRLTVT.

In regard to this clone: The sample has other DNA sequences that encode this CDR3 too. This chain joins TRBV7-2 and TRBJ2-1; 9 nucleotides match TRBD2. Germline V gene lookup returns CDR1 SGHTA and CDR2 FQGNSA. Trimming cost V 7 bases and J 10 bases; bases outside gene matches: 11. This CDR3 spans 14 amino acids. This CDR3 reads CASKLAGPIEEQFF. CDR3 coding DNA: TGTGCCAGCAAACTAGCGGGTCCTATTGAAGAGCAGTTCTTC.

As concerns this clone: A much larger clonotype is one base distant, so this may be a read error. This chain joins TRBV11-2 and TRBJ2-3; 7 positions agree with TRBD2. The J segment lost 4 bases and the V segment lost 5 bases, leaving 12 bases of the junction unmatched. This CDR3 is 16 amino acids long. Per germline, CDR1 SGHAT and CDR2 FQNNGV. This CDR3 is CASSLSVGRIADTQYF. CDR3 in DNA: TGTGCCAGCAGCCTCTCGGTCGGGAGGATCGCAGATACGCAGTATTTT.

This clone was counted ten times or more. The rearrangement joins TRBV19 to TRBJ2-1; 8 positions agree with TRBD2. There are 16 residues in the CDR3. CDR1 and CDR2 from the germline V gene are LNHDA and SQIVND (reference sequence). Trimming took 4 bases from V and 2 from J; bases not matched to a gene: 7. DNA of the CDR3: TGTGCCAGTAGTAAAGGAGCGGGAGAACCCTACAATGAGCAGTTCTTC. The encoded protein is CASSKGAGEPYNEQFF.

The genes are TRBV27 and TRBJ2-3; TRBD2 matches 7 bases. V was pared by 5 bases and J by 2 bases, with 10 bases of the junction left unmatched. CDR3 length: 16 amino acids. CDR1 is MNHEY and CDR2 is SMNVEV in the germline V gene (reference sequence). CDR3: CASSHTLSGLTDTQYF. CDR3 bases: TGTGCCAGCAGTCATACCCTTAGCGGGCTCACAGATACGCAGTATTTT.

The chain combines TRBV6-1 with TRBJ2-2; 12 bases fit TRBD1. J was trimmed by 4 bases and V by 6 bases; bases with no gene match: 9. The CDR3 runs to 17 residues. CDR1 is MNHNS, CDR2 SASEGT, per germline. The CDR3 nucleotides read TGTGCCAGCAGCCATCCGGGACAGGGGGCTCGCACCGGGGAGCTGTTTTTT. This sequence encodes CASSHPGQGARTGELFF.

The rearrangement links TRBV4-2 to TRBJ2-6; 7 positions agree with TRBD1. This CDR3 is built from 16 residues. V gave up 4 bases and J gave up 4 bases; unmatched junction bases: 7. Per the germline V gene, CDR1 is LGHNA and CDR2 is YNFKEQ. The CDR3 spells CASSLETGTGANVLTF. Written as DNA, the CDR3 is TGTGCCAGCAGCCTAGAGACAGGGACCGGGGCCAACGTCCTGACTTTC.

In its sample, this clone was seen a few times. The chain's CDR3 is CASSLEQAGRSPLHF. DNA of the CDR3: TGCGCCAGCAGCTTGGAGCAGGCCGGTCGGTCACCCCTCCACTTT. The chain is built from TRBV5-1 and TRBJ1-6; D not resolved. The CDR3 runs to 15 residues. Trimming pared 0 bases from V and 10 bases from J, leaving 14 bases between. CDR1 is SGHRS and CDR2 is YFSETQ in the germline V gene.

This clone was found many times. The chain carries TRBV5-6 and TRBJ2-2; D not resolved. This CDR3 comprises 15 residues. The V and J ends lost 2 bases and 0 bases respectively, with 8 bases between them. Germline-derived CDR1 and CDR2 are SGHDT and YYEEEE. CDR3 residues: CASSFIRSNTGELFF. The CDR3 DNA is TGTGCCAGCAGCTTCATACGATCGAACACCGGGGAGCTGTTTTTT.